The 23 T cell receptor beta chains in this list originate from one sample, sequenced in a study of a mutant IDH1 vaccine in newly diagnosed glioma. Profiled with immunoSEQ multiplex PCR; TCRdb holds only in-frame clones, not every one. The sample carries around 40,000 clones, roughly 89% recorded once. Stated time point: week 11, during vaccination. Doses comprised 300 ug of mutant IDH1 20-mer peptide each, plus topical imiquimod. What these receptors recognize is not known. Sequenced material: PBMCs, taken from a glioma patient whose treatment included an IDH1 peptide vaccine. The receptors stem from a man between 35 and 55 years old with glioma.

This chain connects TRBV5-1 to TRBJ1-3, with no clear D. V was clipped by 4 bases and J by 2 bases, with 7 bases between them. The CDR3 loop spans 13 amino acids. The germline CDR1 and CDR2 sequences are SGHRS and YFSETQ. Here the CDR3 reads CASSAEPGNTIYF. The CDR3 nucleotides are TGCGCCAGCAGCGCCGAGCCTGGAAACACCATATATTTT.

The V gene is TRBV5-6, the J gene TRBJ1-5, with TRBD1 matching over 7 bases. The ends lost 4 bases at V and 13 bases at J; junction bases unmatched: 14. This CDR3 has 14 amino acids. Germline V gene lookup returns CDR1 SGHDT and CDR2 YYEEEE. The CDR3 loop reads CASSILNRGGFQHF. CDR3 DNA sequence: TGTGCCAGCAGCATTCTAAACAGGGGAGGGTTTCAGCATTTT.

The genes are TRBV7-6 and TRBJ1-1; D not certain. Trimming took 5 bases from V and 0 from J, leaving 7 bases between them. The germline CDR1 and CDR2 sequences are SGHVS and FNYEAQ. The CDR3 has 13 residues. CDR3 sequence: CASSPGMNTEAFF. The CDR3 nucleotides are TGTGCCAGCAGCCCAGGAATGAACACTGAAGCTTTCTTT.

This clone showed up just once. This chain links TRBV9 with TRBJ2-7, with D possibly being TRBD1 (6 bases). CDR3 length: 12 amino acids. The ends were cut back, 2 bases at V and 7 bases at J, with 10 bases in the middle. Germline V lookup: CDR1 SGDLS, CDR2 YYNGEE. The CDR3 DNA is TGTGCCAGCAGCGTCGTCCAGGGGGAGCAGTACTTC. It specifies CASSVVQGEQYF.

The chain joins TRBV27 to TRBJ2-7; the match to TRBD1 covers 9 bases. The CDR3 is 13 residues long. V lost 3 bases, J lost 8 bases, and 5 bases stayed unmatched. Germline lookup yields CDR1 MNHEY and CDR2 SMNVEV (reference sequence). The CDR3: CASSFGQGPQQYF. In DNA, the CDR3 is TGTGCCAGCAGTTTCGGACAGGGGCCCCAGCAGTACTTC.

J is TRBJ2-4 and V is TRBV10-3, with TRBD2 identical over 7 bases. Germline V gives CDR1 ENHRY, CDR2 SYGVKD. This CDR3 spans 12 amino acids. The trim removed 6 bases at V and 6 bases at J, leaving 2 bases unmatched. The CDR3, as DNA: TGTGCCATCAGCCCGGGGGGAAACATTCAGTACTTC. It codes for CAISPGGNIQYF.

This chain joins TRBV12-5 and TRBJ1-5; D gene uncertain. This CDR3 has 14 amino acids. Germline-derived CDR1 and CDR2 are LGHNT and FRNRAP. The V end was cut by 0 bases, the J end by 4 bases, with 7 bases between. CDR3: CASGLVSRNQPQHF. In DNA, the CDR3 is TGTGCTAGTGGTTTGGTAAGTAGGAATCAGCCCCAGCATTTT.

V gene TRBV5-6 combines with J gene TRBJ2-7; D is possibly TRBD1 (5 bases). CDR1 is SGHDT and CDR2 is YYEEEE in the germline V gene. The CDR3 length is 16 residues. V lost 4 bases, J lost 2 bases, and 19 bases lay in between. The CDR3 coding sequence is TGTGCCAGCAGCGCAATCCGCGACAGCAACCCCTACGAGCAGTACTTC. Encoded protein: CASSAIRDSNPYEQYF. The entire variable domain, with the rest obtained from reference TRBV5-6 and TRBJ2-7, is as follows: DAGVTQSPTHLIKTRGQQVTLRCSPKSGHDTVSWYQQALGQGPQFIFQYYEEEERQRGNFPDRFSGHQFPNYSSELNVNALLLGDSALYLCASSAIRDSNPYEQYFGPGTRLTVT.

The chain uses TRBV9 and TRBJ2-1, with 11 bases aligning to TRBD2. The CDR3 loop spans 16 amino acids. The V and J ends lost 3 bases and 4 bases, in that order; junction bases with no gene match: 6. Germline V gives CDR1 SGDLS, CDR2 YYNGEE. CDR3 DNA: TGTGCCAGCAGCGCGACCGGGACTAGCGGTTACAATGAGCAGTTCTTC. Translation gives CASSATGTSGYNEQFF.

The rearrangement uses TRBV7-9 and TRBJ1-2; possibly TRBD1 for D (5 bases). The CDR3 totals 16 residues. Germline CDR1 reads SEHNR; CDR2 reads FQNEAQ (reference sequence). Trimming took 1 base from V and 1 from J, leaving 13 bases between them. CDR3 sequence reads: CASSLGGTGHNYGYTF. The CDR3 bases are TGTGCCAGCAGCTTAGGTGGAACGGGGCATAACTATGGCTACACCTTC.

The V call is TRBV19, the J call TRBJ1-5; D is unclear. V was cut by 3 bases and J by 7 bases, with 13 bases left in between. Germline V CDR1 and CDR2: LNHDA, SQIVND (reference sequence). CDR3 size: 14 residues. The CDR3 reads CASSIGQVSQPQHF. The CDR3 nucleotides are TGTGCCAGTAGTATCGGTCAGGTAAGCCAGCCCCAGCATTTT.

This chain uses TRBV29-1 with TRBJ2-7, with D unclear. This CDR3 comprises 12 residues. CDR1 and CDR2 from the germline V gene are SQVTM and ANQGSEA. Trimming cost V 1 base and J 4 bases, with 8 bases left between them. CDR3 nucleotides: TGCAGCGTTGAAGGGCAGCAGTACGAGCAGTACTTC. The encoded protein is CSVEGQQYEQYF.

The chain carries TRBV29-1 and TRBJ2-7; D remains ambiguous. The length of the CDR3 is 12 residues. Trimming cost V 0 bases and J 8 bases, with 11 bases left between them. Germline CDR1 is SQVTM and CDR2 is ANQGSEA. The CDR3 loop reads CSVEDQPLKQYF. As DNA, the CDR3 is TGCAGCGTTGAAGATCAACCCCTAAAGCAGTACTTC.

Of note for this clone: The sample has other DNA sequences that encode this CDR3 too. CDR3 DNA sequence: TGTGCCAGCAGCGTACAAGCGGGAGGGGCCTACAATGAGCAGTTCTTC. Its protein is CASSVQAGGAYNEQFF. This chain joins TRBV9 and TRBJ2-1; 10 positions agree with TRBD2. There are 16 residues in the CDR3. Germline V gene data show CDR1 as SGDLS and CDR2 as YYNGEE. V shed 1 base and J 2 bases; nucleotides not matched to a gene: 3.

This clone was recorded once. The chain recombines TRBV7-2 with TRBJ2-5, with D unresolved. The V and J ends lost 2 bases and 4 bases respectively, with 11 bases between them. The CDR3 has 14 residues. Germline V lookup: CDR1 SGHTA, CDR2 FQGNSA. The CDR3 DNA is TGTGCCAGCAGCTTATACGGGTCCGGAGAGACCCAGTACTTC. Its translation: CASSLYGSGETQYF.

This chain joins TRBV6-1 and TRBJ2-7; 7 positions match TRBD2. The V segment lost 6 bases and the J segment 3 bases; nucleotides outside the gene matches: 8. The CDR3 runs to 14 residues. The germline V gene encodes CDR1 MNHNS and CDR2 SASEGT. CDR3 sequence reads: CASRSGTTFYEQYF. DNA for the CDR3: TGTGCCAGCAGGAGCGGGACGACGTTCTACGAGCAGTACTTC.

J is TRBJ1-2 and V is TRBV5-6; a weak D match, TRBD1 (5 bases). CDR1 SGHDT and CDR2 YYEEEE come from the germline V gene. This CDR3 is 12 amino acids long. Trimming cost V 0 bases and J 6 bases, with 6 bases left between them. CDR3 protein: CASSLGGDGYTF. The CDR3, as DNA: TGTGCCAGCAGCTTGGGAGGGGATGGCTACACCTTC. Full variable domain (missing parts from reference TRBV5-6 and TRBJ1-2): DAGVTQSPTHLIKTRGQQVTLRCSPKSGHDTVSWYQQALGQGPQFIFQYYEEEERQRGNFPDRFSGHQFPNYSSELNVNALLLGDSALYLCASSLGGDGYTFGSGTRLTVV.

CDR3 nucleotides: TGTGCCACCAGCCGCAACAGGGCGGAGACCCAGTACTTC. Translating gives CATSRNRAETQYF. J is TRBJ2-5 and V is TRBV15; possible D gene TRBD1, 6 bases. The CDR3 has 13 residues. Trimming stripped 5 bases from V and 5 bases from J, with 12 bases between. Germline CDR1 reads LNHNV; CDR2 reads YYDKDF (reference sequence).

The V gene is TRBV6-1, the J gene TRBJ1-5; 8 bases fit TRBD1. Germline values: CDR1 MNHNS, CDR2 SASEGT. V gave up 6 bases and J gave up 7 bases; unmatched junction bases: 11. The CDR3 spans 15 residues. The CDR3 region has the DNA TGTGCCAGCAGCGTGGACAGGGCTAATGGGCAGCCCCAGCATTTT. It specifies CASSVDRANGQPQHF.

The chain recombines TRBV27 with TRBJ2-1; 8 bases fit TRBD2. Germline values: CDR1 MNHEY, CDR2 SMNVEV (reference sequence). V lost 6 bases to trimming and J lost 12 bases; unmatched junction nucleotides: 19. The CDR3 is made up of 16 amino acids. This chain's CDR3 is CASSDAGLALVMGQFF. CDR3 in DNA: TGTGCCAGCAGCGATGCTGGACTAGCTTTGGTAATGGGGCAGTTCTTC.

V gene TRBV7-2 combines with J gene TRBJ2-7, with D uncertain. Trimming took 2 bases from V and 3 from J, leaving 2 bases between them. CDR1 and CDR2 (germline): SGHTA, FQGNSA. This CDR3 comprises 11 residues. The CDR3: CASSLFYEQYF. The CDR3 nucleotides read TGTGCCAGCAGCTTATTCTACGAGCAGTACTTC.

This chain uses TRBV19 with TRBJ2-7; D remains ambiguous. CDR3 length: 15 amino acids. The germline gives CDR1 LNHDA, CDR2 SQIVND (reference sequence). The V end lost 2 bases, the J end lost 0 bases, and 11 bases lay between the germline ends. The chain's CDR3 is CASSIREAASYEQYF. The CDR3 DNA is TGTGCCAGTAGTATAAGAGAGGCGGCCTCCTACGAGCAGTACTTC. The variable domain in full, with the rest retrieved from reference TRBV19 and TRBJ2-7, is DGGITQSPKYLFRKEGQNVTLSCEQNLNHDAMYWYRQDPGQGLRLIYYSQIVNDFQKGDIAEGYSVSREKKESFPLTVTSAQKNPTAFYLCASSIREAASYEQYFGPGTRLTVT.

This sequence joins TRBV6-5 and TRBJ1-3; D uncertain. V lost 7 bases and J 4 bases, leaving 8 bases between the germline ends. The germline gives CDR1 MNHEY, CDR2 SVGAGI. This CDR3 comprises 12 residues. Written as DNA, the CDR3 is TGTGCCAGCATGGGCGCCGGAAACACCATATATTTT. Translated: CASMGAGNTIYF.